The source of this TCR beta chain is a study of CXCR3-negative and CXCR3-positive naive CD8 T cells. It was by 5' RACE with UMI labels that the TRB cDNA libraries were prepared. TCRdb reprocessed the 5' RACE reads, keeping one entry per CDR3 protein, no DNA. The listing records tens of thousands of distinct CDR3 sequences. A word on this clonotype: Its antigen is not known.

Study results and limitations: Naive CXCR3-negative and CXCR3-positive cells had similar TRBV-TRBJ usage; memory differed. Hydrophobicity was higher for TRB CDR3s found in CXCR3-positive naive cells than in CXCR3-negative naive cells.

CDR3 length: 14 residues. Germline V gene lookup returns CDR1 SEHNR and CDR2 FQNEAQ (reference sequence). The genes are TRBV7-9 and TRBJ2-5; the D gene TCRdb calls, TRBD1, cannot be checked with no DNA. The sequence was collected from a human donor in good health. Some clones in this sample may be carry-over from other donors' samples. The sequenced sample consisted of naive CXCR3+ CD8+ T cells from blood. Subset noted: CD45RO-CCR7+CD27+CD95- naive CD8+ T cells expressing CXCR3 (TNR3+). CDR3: CASRPQDYQETQYF.